This T cell receptor beta chain was profiled in a study of post-analysis software for immune sequencing data. Study-wide results and caveats: With TRBV5-6, TRBV5-1 and TRBV20-1 included, about five TRBV segments were more frequent in patients than in controls.

V was clipped by 3 bases and J by 8 bases, with 17 bases between them. CDR1 is LNHDA, CDR2 SQIVND, per germline (reference sequence). The CDR3 contains 15 residues. A word on this clonotype: The antigen remains undetermined.

The library was made from cDNA and included unique molecular identifiers. There were roughly 0.95 to 10 million T cells, and 510,000 or so cDNA molecules came from them. TCRdb passed the PCR reads through MiXCR, listing each CDR3 protein once. The data show roughly 600,000 distinct CDR3 sequences, roughly 47% seen once. Specimen: blood. The sequence was obtained from a girl aged 5 to 17 with multiple sclerosis. The chain recombines TRBV19 with TRBJ2-1; D may be TRBD1 (6 bases). CDR3 residues: CASSISFMGADEQFF. The DNA for the CDR3 is TGTGCCAGTAGTATCTCCTTCATGGGGGCGGATGAGCAGTTCTTC. Supplemented by reference TRBV19 and TRBJ2-1, the full variable domain reads DGGITQSPKYLFRKEGQNVTLSCEQNLNHDAMYWYRQDPGQGLRLIYYSQIVNDFQKGDIAEGYSVSREKKESFPLTVTSAQKNPTAFYLCASSISFMGADEQFFGPGTRLTVL.